This T cell receptor (beta chain) was obtained from a study of graft-versus-host responses after intestinal transplantation. As to this clone: The antigen is not known.

Germline V CDR1 and CDR2: MNHEY, SVGAGI. V dropped 2 bases and J dropped 5 bases, with 12 bases sitting between them. The CDR3 has 14 residues. Generated by immunoSEQ multiplex PCR, the TCRdb table keeps only in-frame clones and is missing some. The data show about 94,000 clones, roughly 90% seen once. This chain uses TRBV6-5 with TRBJ2-5; tentatively, D is TRBD2 (6 bases). Sequences were derived from unstimulated CD8+ T cells sorted from spleen or lymph node cells, sampled before intestinal transplant. This TCR was recovered from a human donor who received an intestinal transplant. This CDR3 reads CASSYLRGWETQYF. CDR3 bases: TGTGCCAGCAGTTACCTGCGGGGATGGGAGACCCAGTACTTC.